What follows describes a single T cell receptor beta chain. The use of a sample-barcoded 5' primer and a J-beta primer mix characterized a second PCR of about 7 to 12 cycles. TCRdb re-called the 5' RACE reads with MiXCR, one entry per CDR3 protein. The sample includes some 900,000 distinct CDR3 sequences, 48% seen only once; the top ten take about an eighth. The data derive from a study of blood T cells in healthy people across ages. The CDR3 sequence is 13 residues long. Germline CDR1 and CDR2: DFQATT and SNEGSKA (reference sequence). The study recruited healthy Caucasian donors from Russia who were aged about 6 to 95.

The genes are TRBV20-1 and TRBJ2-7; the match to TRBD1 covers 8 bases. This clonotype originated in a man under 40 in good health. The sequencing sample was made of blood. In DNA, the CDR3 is TGCATGATACGGACAGGGTCCTACAATGAGCAGTACTTC. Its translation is CMIRTGSYNEQYF.